Presented here are 27 T cell receptor beta chains from one specimen sequenced in a study of blood T cells in healthy people across ages. A second PCR, run for about 7 to 11 cycles, used a sample-barcoded 5' primer plus a J-beta primer mix. MiXCR, run by TCRdb on the 5' RACE reads, gives a single entry per CDR3 protein. The sample shows approximately 850,000 distinct CDR3 sequences, 58% of them seen only once. The sequenced sample was blood. The receptors stem from a man younger than 40 in good health.

This clonotype has only one observation. The chain employs TRBV10-1 and TRBJ2-5, with TRBD2 matching over 10 bases. Gene TRBJ2-7 matches the end of the DNA better, so the J call may be wrong. The CDR3 contains 13 residues. Per germline, CDR1 WNHNN and CDR2 SYGVQD (reference sequence). The DNA of the CDR3 is TGCGCCAGCGCTAGCGGGGGAGGTTACGAGCAGTACTTC. It is translated as CASASGGGYEQYF.

This clonotype was detected only once. This chain joins TRBV6-5 and TRBJ1-2; possible D gene TRBD1, 6 bases. V lost 6 bases, J lost 10 bases, and 21 bases lay in between. Germline V gene lookup returns CDR1 MNHEY and CDR2 SVGAGI. The length of the CDR3 is 14 residues. The CDR3 nucleotides are TGTGCCAGCAGATCTCCGACAGGAGACGGGAACTACACCTTC. Translated, it gives CASRSPTGDGNYTF.

This chain connects TRBV5-1 to TRBJ2-3; D ambiguous. The CDR3 extends over 15 amino acids. Trimming took 4 bases from V and 4 from J, leaving 16 bases between them. Germline V gene data show CDR1 as SGHRS and CDR2 as YFSETQ. CDR3 amino acids: CASSLDGPPPDTQYF. CDR3 bases: TGCGCCAGCAGCCTCGACGGGCCCCCCCCAGATACGCAGTATTTT.

The rearrangement uses TRBV2 and TRBJ2-7, with D possibly matching TRBD2 (6 bases). Germline assignment: CDR1 SNHLY and CDR2 FYNNEI. V dropped 7 bases and J dropped 4 bases, with 11 bases sitting between them. The CDR3 totals 12 residues. CDR3 bases: TGTGCCAGCATCAGGGCGGGGTACGAGCAGTACTTC. Translated, it gives CASIRAGYEQYF.

The chain combines TRBV6-2 or TRBV6-3 with TRBJ1-1; TRBD1 is a possible D gene (6 bases). V gave up 2 bases and J gave up 7 bases, with 11 bases separating them. This CDR3 comprises 13 residues. Per the germline V gene, CDR1 is MNHEY and CDR2 is SVGEGT. This CDR3 reads CASSYQGGGEAFF. For the CDR3, the DNA is TGTGCCAGCAGTTACCAAGGAGGGGGTGAAGCTTTCTTT.

This clonotype was counted between two and nine times. Sequence at one end of the junction differs from germline and may be a read error. The rearrangement joins TRBV6-1 to TRBJ2-5; D unclear. The CDR3 is 14 residues long. The germline V gene encodes CDR1 MNHNS and CDR2 SASEGT. CDR3 amino acids: CASSDGGNIETQYF. The CDR3 DNA sequence: TGTGCCAGCAGTGACGGCGGTAACATAGAGACCCAGTATTTC.

The chain couples TRBV5-1 to TRBJ1-5; possibly TRBD1 for D (5 bases). Germline lookup yields CDR1 SGHRS and CDR2 YFSETQ. The ends were cut back, 4 bases at V and 7 bases at J, with 18 bases in the middle. The CDR3 spans 15 residues. The CDR3: CASSPEGLERQPQHF. The CDR3 nucleotides are TGCGCCAGCAGCCCAGAGGGGTTGGAAAGGCAGCCCCAGCATTTT.

The chain joins TRBV12-3 or TRBV12-4 to TRBJ1-1, with unresolved D. CDR3 length: 14 residues. V was cut by 2 bases and J by 2 bases, with 9 bases left in between. This CDR3 is CASSLQALNTEAFF. The CDR3 region has the DNA TGTGCCAGCAGTTTACAGGCACTAAACACTGAAGCTTTCTTT.

This clonotype was picked up one time. A much larger clone lies one base from this, so it may be a read error. The V and J genes are TRBV7-2 and TRBJ2-5; D is unclear. Germline CDR1 SGHTA, CDR2 FQGNSA. The V gene lost 5 bases and the J gene lost 11 bases, with 18 bases spanning the gap. There are 13 residues in the CDR3. The CDR3 region has the DNA TGTGCCAGCAGCCCAACAACCTACAGTGAGCAGTACTTC. Encoded protein: CASSPTTYSEQYF.

The genes are TRBV30 and TRBJ2-1; 7 nucleotides match TRBD2. V dropped 1 base and J dropped 10; count of bases not matched to a gene: 10. This CDR3 is 14 amino acids long. The germline CDR1 and CDR2 sequences are GTSNPN and SVGIG (reference sequence). The CDR3 sequence is CAWSGGGGSREQFF. In nucleotides, the CDR3 is TGTGCCTGGAGTGGGGGGGGTGGGTCTAGGGAGCAGTTCTTC.

In its sample, this clonotype was seen once. The gene calls are TRBV7-8 and TRBJ1-4, with 7 nucleotides matching TRBD1. V was pared by 1 base and J by 6 bases, with 14 bases of the junction left unmatched. The CDR3 contains 18 residues. Germline values: CDR1 SGHVS, CDR2 FQNEAQ. CDR3 coding DNA: TGTGCCAGCAGCTTAGGGGACAGTTCATACTCGTTTTATGAAAAACTGTTTTTT. This encodes CASSLGDSSYSFYEKLFF.

This chain connects TRBV7-8 to TRBJ2-5; D gene uncertain. The germline V gene has CDR1 SGHVS and CDR2 FQNEAQ. V lost 2 bases, J lost 0 bases, and 13 bases lay in between. The CDR3 is 16 residues long. The CDR3 loop is CASSLRLDPYQETQYF. CDR3 nucleotides: TGTGCCAGCAGCTTAAGGCTGGACCCGTACCAAGAGACCCAGTACTTC.

The V gene is TRBV3-1, the J gene TRBJ2-7; D gene unclear. The tail of the sequence fits TRBJ2-5 better, so the J call may be wrong. Germline lookup yields CDR1 LGHDT and CDR2 YNNKEL (reference sequence). There are 12 residues in the CDR3. CDR3 in DNA: TGTGCCAGCAGCCAGGGGAAAGAGACCCAGTACTTC. Amino acids: CASSQGKETQYF.

A few counts support this clonotype. The V call is TRBV9, the J call TRBJ2-3, with D possibly TRBD2 on 5 matching bases. The CDR3 is 15 residues long. Germline V CDR1 and CDR2: SGDLS, YYNGEE. Trimming removed 1 base at V and 4 bases at J, with 13 bases between. The CDR3 DNA follows: TGTGCCAGCAGCGTAAGTGGCAACGGGGCAGATACGCAGTATTTT. Translation: CASSVSGNGADTQYF.

The chain has TRBV20-1 and TRBJ1-5; possibly TRBD1 for D (6 bases). CDR3 length equals 13 residues. V dropped 3 bases and J dropped 7 bases, with 13 bases sitting between them. The germline gives CDR1 DFQATT, CDR2 SNEGSKA (reference sequence). CDR3 protein: CSASEGVRQPQHF. The CDR3 DNA reads as TGCAGTGCTAGTGAGGGGGTAAGGCAGCCCCAGCATTTT.

This chain connects TRBV20-1 to TRBJ2-5, with TRBD2 identical over 12 bases. The germline CDR1 and CDR2 sequences are DFQATT and SNEGSKA (reference sequence). There are 17 residues in the CDR3. V was pared by 6 bases and J by 2 bases, with 13 bases of the junction left unmatched. CDR3 residues: CSAITSGGIPTQETQYF. The CDR3 coding sequence is TGCAGTGCGATTACTAGCGGGGGGATCCCAACACAAGAGACCCAGTACTTC.

This clonotype was seen more than once but under ten times. V is TRBV5-1 and J is TRBJ1-5; 8 bases are shared with TRBD1. The trim removed 4 bases at V and 0 bases at J, leaving 3 bases unmatched. The germline V gene encodes CDR1 SGHRS and CDR2 YFSETQ. This CDR3 is 15 amino acids long. The CDR3 DNA reads TGCGCCAGCAGCATCGGACAGGGTAGCAATCAGCCCCAGCATTTT. Translating it yields CASSIGQGSNQPQHF. Full variable domain (remainder filled in from reference TRBV5-1 and TRBJ1-5): KAGVTQTPRYLIKTRGQQVTLSCSPISGHRSVSWYQQTPGQGLQFLFEYFSETQRNKGNFPGRFSGRQFSNSRSEMNVSTLELGDSALYLCASSIGQGSNQPQHFGDGTRLSIL.

J is TRBJ2-7 and V is TRBV20-1, with TRBD2 as a possible D gene (6 bases). The V end was cut by 0 bases, the J end by 1 base, with 13 bases between. CDR1 is DFQATT and CDR2 is SNEGSKA in the germline V gene (reference sequence). The CDR3 extends over 15 amino acids. The CDR3 coding sequence is TGCAGTGCTAGAGACCAACGGGGGTTTTCCTACGAGCAGTACTTC. Translating gives CSARDQRGFSYEQYF.

The chain joins TRBV20-1 to TRBJ2-1; tentative D call: TRBD2 (5 bases). Between the trimmed V and J ends, which lost 0 bases and 0 bases, there was a span of 12 bases. The CDR3 is 16 residues long. Germline V lookup: CDR1 DFQATT, CDR2 SNEGSKA (reference sequence). The CDR3 nucleotides read TGCAGTGCTAGAGATGGGCGGGCTTCCTCCTACAATGAGCAGTTCTTC. This encodes CSARDGRASSYNEQFF.

CDR3 loop: CASSRIGEADTQYF. The CDR3 DNA reads as TGCGCCAGCAGCAGGATTGGGGAGGCAGATACGCAGTATTTT. The chain carries TRBV10-1 and TRBJ2-3, with D possibly matching TRBD2 (6 bases). Germline CDR1 is WNHNN and CDR2 is SYGVQD (reference sequence). This CDR3 has 14 amino acids. The V gene lost 6 bases and the J gene lost 4 bases, with 14 bases spanning the gap.

The chain links TRBV13 to TRBJ1-2; tentative D call: TRBD1 (6 bases). Germline assignment: CDR1 PRHDT and CDR2 FYEKMQ (reference sequence). V was trimmed by 0 bases and J by 6 bases, leaving 11 bases between them. The CDR3 has 14 amino acids. CDR3 protein: CASSLGGRGNGYTF. The CDR3 bases are TGTGCCAGCAGCTTAGGTGGCAGGGGTAATGGCTACACCTTC. Full variable domain (missing parts from reference TRBV13 and TRBJ1-2): AAGVIQSPRHLIKEKRETATLKCYPIPRHDTVYWYQQGPGQDPQFLISFYEKMQSDKGSIPDRFSAQQFSDYHSELNMSSLELGDSALYFCASSLGGRGNGYTFGSGTRLTVV.

The chain links TRBV6-5 to TRBJ2-6; D might be TRBD1 (6 bases). V dropped 9 bases and J dropped 0 bases, with 15 bases sitting between them. The CDR3 loop spans 16 amino acids. Germline V gene lookup returns CDR1 MNHEY and CDR2 SVGAGI. The CDR3 sequence is CASSLQGISGANVLTF. As DNA, the CDR3 is TGTGCCAGTTCACTACAGGGTATCTCTGGGGCCAACGTCCTGACTTTC.

As regards this clonotype: The germline gene is not matched at one end of the junction; a read error may be the cause. The chain employs TRBV3-1 and TRBJ1-6; no clear D gene. The germline CDR1 and CDR2 sequences are LGHDT and YNNKEL (reference sequence). This CDR3 is 16 amino acids long. For the CDR3, the DNA is TGTGCCAGCAGCCAAACCGGGCGCTCCTATAATTCACTCCTCCACTTT. Its translation: CASSQTGRSYNSLLHF.

V and J are TRBV4-2 and TRBJ2-3, with a possible D match to TRBD2 (7 bases). Trimming cost V 0 bases and J 8 bases, with 15 bases left between them. Germline CDR1 LGHNA, CDR2 YNFKEQ. The CDR3 loop spans 15 amino acids. CDR3: CASSQDQRGEGTQYF. Here the CDR3 DNA reads TGTGCCAGCAGCCAAGATCAAAGGGGGGAGGGTACGCAGTATTTT.

This chain connects TRBV5-1 to TRBJ1-2; no clear D gene. The CDR3 is made up of 11 amino acids. The germline V gene has CDR1 SGHRS and CDR2 YFSETQ. Trimming cost V 0 bases and J 6 bases, with 3 bases left between them. Here the CDR3 DNA reads TGCGCCAGCAGCTTGGACCATGGCTACACCTTC. Its translation is CASSLDHGYTF.

This chain joins TRBV12-3 or TRBV12-4 and TRBJ2-1, with TRBD2 matching 8 bases. The CDR3 runs 17 residues. J was trimmed by 4 bases and V by 5 bases; bases with no gene match: 13. CDR3 nucleotides: TGTGCCAGCAGTCCCCCCCCGACTAGCGCCATTTACAATGAGCAGTTCTTC. Protein sequence: CASSPPPTSAIYNEQFF.

Ten or more counts support this clonotype. V usage is TRBV7-9 and J usage is TRBJ1-5; D is unclear. Germline CDR1 reads SEHNR; CDR2 reads FQNEAQ (reference sequence). The CDR3 consists of 13 residues. V lost 3 bases and J lost 7, with 10 bases in between. CDR3 in amino acids: CASSFADQQPQHF. The CDR3 nucleotides are TGTGCCAGCAGCTTTGCGGATCAGCAGCCCCAGCATTTT.